This TCR beta chain emerged from a study of shared clonotypes between healthy human individuals. Broader study findings: Rarefaction analysis demonstrated incomplete sorted-subset sequencing notwithstanding large depth.

Worth noting for this clone: What it recognizes is unknown.

CD45RO-negative, CCR7-selected cells formed the naive CD8 fraction, which excluded terminally differentiated effector memory CD45RA+ cells. TCRdb's copy holds only in-frame clones and misses some; the assay was immunoSEQ multiplex PCR. The sample has just over 2,000,000 clones, about 95% seen once; the top ten hold more than 0.95%. V lost 4 bases and J lost 1, with 8 bases in between. The CDR3 has 13 amino acids. The V gene's germline CDR1 is SGHNT and CDR2 YYREEE (reference sequence). Sequenced: naive CD8+ T cells sorted from blood. V gene TRBV5-4 combines with J gene TRBJ1-2; possible D gene TRBD1, 6 bases. This TCR was sampled from a man between 18 and 35 years old in good health. The CDR3 nucleotides read TGTGCCAGCAGCCAGGACAGTAACTATGGCTACACCTTC. This sequence encodes CASSQDSNYGYTF.